Below are 30 T cell receptor beta chains sequenced from a single sample in a study of blood T cells in healthy people across ages. Primed by a sample-barcoded 5' primer and a J-beta primer mix, a second PCR proceeded for about 6 to 11 cycles. MiXCR was run by TCRdb on the 5' RACE reads, yielding one entry per CDR3 protein. The table includes hundreds of thousands of distinct CDR3 sequences, over 45% detected once. Sequencing input: blood. The receptors were gathered from a man between 25 and 39 years old in good health.

Details on this clonotype: One end of the junction is discordant with germline, which a read error may explain. The chain recombines TRBV12-3 or TRBV12-4 with TRBJ2-5; 11 nucleotides match TRBD1. This CDR3 region has 15 residues. This chain's CDR3 is CASSKDRGQQGTQYF. CDR3 in DNA: TGTGCCAGCAGTAAGGACAGGGGGCAGCAAGGGACCCAGTACTTC.

The chain combines TRBV13 with TRBJ2-3, with a weak D call TRBD2 (6 bases). The CDR3 runs to 17 residues. The germline V gene has CDR1 PRHDT and CDR2 FYEKMQ (reference sequence). V gave up 4 bases and J gave up 0 bases, with 17 bases separating them. CDR3 DNA sequence: TGTGCCAGCAGCTCCAGGACTGGCGGGGCTAGCACAGATACGCAGTATTTT. Residues: CASSSRTGGASTDTQYF.

Of note for this clonotype: Compared with germline, one end of the junction differs, possibly owing to a read error. This chain joins TRBV12-3 or TRBV12-4 and TRBJ1-2; 8 positions match TRBD1. The CDR3 sequence is 15 residues long. CDR3 nucleotide sequence: TGTGTCAGCAGTTCCGAGTTAACAGGGGGCTATGGCTACACCTTC. Protein sequence: CVSSSELTGGYGYTF.

V usage is TRBV2 and J usage is TRBJ2-3; the D gene is possibly TRBD2 (5 bases). The V gene's germline CDR1 is SNHLY and CDR2 FYNNEI. The CDR3 has 13 residues. With 8 bases removed from V and 4 bases from J, the gap between germline ends came to 13 bases. The CDR3 DNA reads TGTGCCAGCGGAGGAACAGAATCAGATACGCAGTATTTT. This encodes CASGGTESDTQYF.

With respect to this clonotype: An end of the junction does not agree with germline; a read error may underlie this. The DNA of the CDR3 is TGTGCCAGCAGTGACCAGCCGGGGGACAGACTCTATGACTACACCTTC. Residues: CASSDQPGDRLYDYTF. The V gene is TRBV2, the J gene TRBJ1-2; 7 nucleotides match TRBD1. The CDR3 length is 16 residues. CDR1 and CDR2 (germline): SNHLY, FYNNEI.

The gene calls are TRBV20-1 and TRBJ1-2, with D maybe TRBD1 (6 bases). The CDR3 loop spans 17 amino acids. Looked up from germline, CDR1 is DFQATT and CDR2 is SNEGSKA (reference sequence). Trimming removed 6 bases from V and 5 bases from J, with 28 bases in between. CDR3 amino acids: CSAGTNAFYSGTYGYTF. CDR3 coding DNA: TGCAGTGCCGGGACAAATGCATTCTATTCAGGGACATATGGCTACACCTTC.

In this sample, this clonotype turned up a few times. The genes are TRBV7-2 and TRBJ2-7, with 10 positions matching TRBD2. Germline V CDR1 and CDR2: SGHTA, FQGNSA. After removal of 10 bases from V and 2 bases from J, the junction contained 8 bases not matched to a gene. The CDR3 length is 14 residues. In DNA, the CDR3 is TGTGCCATCACCAAAGCGGGGGGGCCCTACGAGCAGTACTTC. Its protein product is CAITKAGGPYEQYF.

Written as DNA, the CDR3 is TGTGCCAGCAGCCGAGGGGGACAGTACTACGAGCAGTACTTC. Amino acids: CASSRGGQYYEQYF. The gene calls are TRBV4-2 and TRBJ2-7, with 7 bases lining up with TRBD1. V dropped 4 bases and J dropped 3; count of bases not matched to a gene: 6. The germline V gene encodes CDR1 LGHNA and CDR2 YNFKEQ. The CDR3 consists of 14 residues.

In this sample, this clonotype turned up a few times. The chain employs TRBV7-9 and TRBJ2-3; D remains unclear. V lost 5 bases to trimming and J lost 10 bases, with 19 bases between them. Germline V gene lookup returns CDR1 SEHNR and CDR2 FQNEAQ (reference sequence). The length of the CDR3 is 14 residues. In DNA, the CDR3 is TGTGCCAGCAGCCCCCCTGGTTTGGGTTACGCGCAGTATTTT. It yields the protein CASSPPGLGYAQYF.

The J gene is TRBJ2-1, the V gene TRBV5-1, with 7 bases that match TRBD1. This CDR3 contains 14 residues. Looked up from germline, CDR1 is SGHRS and CDR2 is YFSETQ. Trimming at V came to 3 bases and at J to 15 bases, leaving 15 bases not matched to a gene. CDR3 region: CASSYGDRQETPFF. For the CDR3, the DNA is TGCGCCAGCAGCTATGGGGACAGACAAGAGACCCCGTTCTTC.

This rearrangement joins TRBV7-2 to TRBJ2-7; the D gene is possibly TRBD2 (6 bases). The germline V gene has CDR1 SGHTA and CDR2 FQGNSA. V shed 5 bases and J shed 4 bases, with 27 bases lying between them. CDR3 length: 18 amino acids. DNA for the CDR3: TGTGCCAGCAGCCCACCCGGGACTTCACCGGGAAGGAGGTACGAGCAGTACTTC. Protein: CASSPPGTSPGRRYEQYF.

This CDR3 is CASSLTHGDATNEKLFF. Written as DNA, the CDR3 is TGTGCCAGCAGTTTAACCCATGGGGATGCAACTAATGAAAAACTGTTTTTT. The J gene is TRBJ1-4, the V gene TRBV27; the D is unclear. This CDR3 contains 17 residues. Trimming left V 2 bases short and J 0 bases short, with 13 bases between. CDR1 and CDR2 from the germline V gene are MNHEY and SMNVEV (reference sequence).

The chain combines TRBV5-1 with TRBJ2-7; TRBD2 matches 16 bases. Per germline, CDR1 SGHRS and CDR2 YFSETQ. The CDR3 length is 16 residues. Trimming took 4 bases from V and 6 from J; bases not matched to a gene: 7. The CDR3 region is CASSKGLAGGPVEQYF. The CDR3 DNA sequence: TGCGCCAGCAGCAAGGGACTAGCGGGGGGGCCCGTCGAGCAGTACTTC.

The chain joins TRBV7-8 to TRBJ2-7; 7 nucleotides align to TRBD2. The CDR3 totals 15 residues. From germline, CDR1 is SGHVS and CDR2 FQNEAQ. J was trimmed by 0 bases and V by 6 bases; bases with no gene match: 8. The CDR3, as DNA: TGTGCCAGCAGTTCCGGGACTACTAACTCCTACGAGCAGTACTTC. It encodes CASSSGTTNSYEQYF. The full variable domain, its missing parts supplied by reference TRBV7-8 and TRBJ2-7, is GAGVSQSPRYKVAKRGQDVALRCDPISGHVSLFWYQQALGQGPEFLTYFQNEAQLDKSGLPSDRFFAERPEGSVSTLKIQRTQQEDSAVYLCASSSGTTNSYEQYFGPGTRLTVT.

The table lists this clonotype with a few counts. The chain links TRBV7-2 to TRBJ2-5; a weak D match, TRBD2 (6 bases). This CDR3 comprises 15 residues. The germline V and J ends were trimmed by 2 bases and 3 bases, with 13 bases remaining between them. Per the germline V gene, CDR1 is SGHTA and CDR2 is FQGNSA. CDR3 region: CASSLFRGGEETQYF. For the CDR3, the DNA is TGTGCCAGCAGCTTATTTCGAGGCGGGGAAGAGACCCAGTACTTC.

This CDR3 reads CSARTGHSYNEQFF. CDR3 DNA: TGCAGTGCTAGGACGGGCCACTCCTACAATGAGCAGTTCTTC. The chain recombines TRBV20-1 with TRBJ2-1, with D uncertain. Germline V gives CDR1 DFQATT, CDR2 SNEGSKA (reference sequence). The CDR3 consists of 14 residues. V lost 3 bases and J lost 0, with 9 bases in between.

This clonotype was picked up one time. V and J are TRBV7-2 and TRBJ2-1; the D is unclear. Germline V gives CDR1 SGHTA, CDR2 FQGNSA. The length of the CDR3 is 16 residues. V lost 1 base and J lost 0, with 10 bases in between. This chain's CDR3 is CASSLGADSSYNEQFF. Written as DNA, the CDR3 is TGTGCCAGCAGCTTAGGGGCCGATAGCTCCTACAATGAGCAGTTCTTC.

This clonotype was seen a few times. The chain couples TRBV4-2 to TRBJ2-5; 10 nucleotides align to TRBD2. Germline values: CDR1 LGHNA, CDR2 YNFKEQ. CDR3 length equals 17 residues. The V segment lost 4 bases and the J segment 4 bases; nucleotides outside the gene matches: 12. CDR3 sequence reads: CASSRPSGGAFGETQYF. The CDR3 DNA reads as TGTGCCAGCAGCCGGCCAAGCGGGGGGGCCTTTGGAGAGACCCAGTACTTC.

The chain combines TRBV29-1 with TRBJ2-1; maybe TRBD2 (5 bases). The V end was cut by 5 bases, the J end by 5 bases, with 13 bases between. The CDR3 is made up of 13 amino acids. Germline CDR1 is SQVTM and CDR2 is ANQGSEA. Here the CDR3 DNA reads TGCAGCGTTCGAGGGTCCGAAGACAATGAGCAGTTCTTC. Its protein product is CSVRGSEDNEQFF.

This chain joins TRBV29-1 and TRBJ2-1, with D perhaps matching TRBD2 (5 bases). The germline V and J ends were trimmed by 4 bases and 6 bases, with 10 bases remaining between them. CDR3 length: 12 residues. CDR1 is SQVTM, CDR2 ANQGSEA, per germline. The CDR3 protein is CSVGERTNEQFF. In DNA form, the CDR3 reads TGCAGCGTTGGGGAGCGAACCAATGAGCAGTTCTTC.

This chain uses TRBV7-2 with TRBJ2-7, with 7 bases fitting TRBD2. J was trimmed by 2 bases and V by 6 bases; bases with no gene match: 10. CDR3 length: 15 amino acids. Germline V lookup: CDR1 SGHTA, CDR2 FQGNSA. Written as DNA, the CDR3 is TGTGCCAGCAGTATATCTAGCGGTCCCACCTACGAGCAGTACTTC. Its translation: CASSISSGPTYEQYF.

This chain links TRBV20-1 with TRBJ2-5, with D hard to call. This CDR3 spans 13 amino acids. The V and J ends lost 4 bases and 0 bases respectively, with 9 bases between them. Germline CDR1 DFQATT, CDR2 SNEGSKA (reference sequence). The CDR3 loop reads CSATKTDQETQYF. The CDR3 DNA reads as TGCAGTGCTACGAAAACGGACCAAGAGACCCAGTACTTC.

CDR3 residues: CASSQEPGNIQYF. The CDR3 DNA reads as TGCGCCAGCAGCCAAGAACCCGGAAACATTCAGTACTTC. The gene calls are TRBV4-1 and TRBJ2-4; no reliable D call. The CDR3 sequence is 13 residues long. The V end was cut by 0 bases, the J end by 6 bases, with 6 bases between. Germline CDR1 MGHRA, CDR2 YSYEKL.

The chain recombines TRBV4-2 with TRBJ2-3; the match to TRBD2 covers 7 bases. Germline CDR1 reads LGHNA; CDR2 reads YNFKEQ. This CDR3 is 16 amino acids long. The V and J ends lost 2 bases and 0 bases, in that order; junction bases with no gene match: 5. The CDR3 loop reads CASSQQPGGSTDTQYF. CDR3 nucleotide sequence: TGTGCCAGCAGCCAACAACCGGGAGGTAGCACAGATACGCAGTATTTT.

In this sample, this clonotype turned up a few times. V usage is TRBV4-2 and J usage is TRBJ2-3, with D unclear. CDR3 length: 15 amino acids. The V end was cut by 0 bases, the J end by 3 bases, with 10 bases between. Germline V gene sequence: CDR1 LGHNA, CDR2 YNFKEQ. The chain's CDR3 is CASSQETGRTDTQYF. In nucleotides, the CDR3 is TGTGCCAGCAGCCAAGAGACTGGGCGTACAGATACGCAGTATTTT.

This CDR3 reads CASSLEQGETQYF. As DNA, the CDR3 is TGTGCCAGCAGCTTAGAACAGGGCGAGACCCAGTACTTC. V and J are TRBV7-2 and TRBJ2-5, with TRBD1 as a possible D gene (6 bases). The CDR3 consists of 13 residues. Trimming cost V 1 base and J 5 bases, with 8 bases left between them. Germline values: CDR1 SGHTA, CDR2 FQGNSA.

The rearrangement links TRBV29-1 to TRBJ2-5, with 11 bases identical to TRBD2. CDR1 is SQVTM, CDR2 ANQGSEA, per germline. This CDR3 comprises 12 residues. With 5 bases clipped from V and 11 bases from J, the junction kept 7 bases outside the gene matches. The CDR3 region is CSVPVGLAEQYF. The CDR3, as DNA: TGCAGCGTTCCTGTGGGACTAGCGGAGCAGTACTTC.

A few counts support this clonotype. This chain links TRBV20-1 with TRBJ1-4; D remains ambiguous. The V end was cut by 0 bases, the J end by 0 bases, with 8 bases between. The CDR3 extends over 15 amino acids. CDR1 DFQATT and CDR2 SNEGSKA come from the germline V gene (reference sequence). Here the CDR3 reads CSARDLEATNEKLFF. The CDR3 bases are TGCAGTGCTAGAGATCTCGAGGCAACTAATGAAAAACTGTTTTTT.

The chain joins TRBV25-1 to TRBJ2-3, with 8 bases fitting TRBD2. After removal of 8 bases from V and 1 base from J, the junction contained 20 bases not matched to a gene. CDR1 is MGHDK and CDR2 is SYGVNS in the germline V gene. The CDR3 loop spans 19 amino acids. The chain's CDR3 is CASSKGGFAGGPRTDTQYF. The CDR3 DNA reads TGTGCCAGCTCAAAAGGGGGATTTGCGGGAGGTCCCCGCACAGATACGCAGTATTTT.

V gene TRBV5-5 combines with J gene TRBJ2-5; perhaps TRBD2 as D (5 bases). Germline CDR1 and CDR2: SGHKS and YYEKEE (reference sequence). CDR3 size: 11 residues. The V end lost 6 bases, the J end lost 11 bases, and 14 bases lay between the germline ends. CDR3 protein: CASNGWEKQYF. Written as DNA, the CDR3 is TGTGCCAGCAACGGATGGGAGAAGCAGTACTTC.